A selection of T cell receptor beta chains follows, all from one sample in a study of OX40 agonist ivuxolimab in advanced cancers. The assay was immunoSEQ multiplex PCR, and TCRdb's table has in-frame clones only and misses some. The sample yields around 5,000 clones, about 70% seen once. This material consisted of CD4+ or CD8+ T cells sorted from blood, taken in a trial of the OX40 agonist ivuxolimab. These receptors were obtained from an adult with an advanced solid tumor such as melanoma, head and neck, liver or kidney cancer. The CDR3 runs from the conserved cysteine through the conserved F or W. Each record gives: D gene, V gene, J gene, clone size, CDR3 protein, CDR3 DNA. The D gene is left open where the match is weak. Size tells how often a clone was seen (once, few, many) or the class of an expanded clone, and some rows leave it out.

TRBD1	TRBV9	TRBJ1-3	-	CASKEGDSSGNTIYF	TGTGCCAGCAAGGAAGGGGACAGCTCTGGAAACACCATATATTTT
-	TRBV11-2	TRBJ1-1	-	CASSWGTNAEAFF	TGTGCCAGCAGCTGGGGGACGAACGCTGAAGCTTTCTTT
TRBD1	TRBV7-9	TRBJ2-7	-	CASSETGQGAVEQYF	TGTGCCAGCAGTGAAACGGGACAGGGGGCGGTCGAGCAGTACTTC
-	TRBV7-9	TRBJ1-5	-	CASSLPGTNQPQHF	TGTGCCAGCAGCTTACCCGGGACCAATCAGCCCCAGCATTTT
-	TRBV4-3	TRBJ2-7	-	CASSPIPGENEQYF	TGCGCCAGCAGCCCCATTCCAGGGGAAAACGAGCAGTACTTC
-	TRBV19	TRBJ1-5	-	CASSTGPYSNQPQHF	TGTGCCAGTAGTACAGGACCATATAGCAATCAGCCCCAGCATTTT
-	TRBV2	TRBJ2-1	many	CASSRDSSINEQFF	TGTGCCAGTTCCCGGGACTCAAGCATCAATGAGCAGTTCTTC
-	TRBV7-8	TRBJ2-7	-	CASSLGPETYEQYF	TGTGCCAGCAGCTTAGGCCCAGAGACCTACGAGCAGTACTTC
-	TRBV15	TRBJ1-2	-	CATSRLIGINYGYTF	TGTGCCACCAGCAGGTTAATTGGGATTAACTATGGCTACACCTTC
-	TRBV6-9	TRBJ1-6	-	CASSLGGPLHF	TGTGCCAGCTCTTTGGGGGGGCCCCTCCACTTT
-	TRBV29-1	TRBJ2-7	once	CSVSHLGQGQYF	TGCAGCGTTTCCCATCTCGGTCAGGGTCAGTACTTC
TRBD2	TRBV4-3	TRBJ2-7	-	CASSQNLAGTYEQYF	TGCGCCAGCAGCCAAAATTTAGCGGGGACCTACGAGCAGTACTTC
-	TRBV28	TRBJ1-6	-	CASSEWPAGPNSPLHF	TGTGCCAGCAGTGAATGGCCGGCAGGCCCTAATTCACCCCTCCACTTT
TRBD1	TRBV2	TRBJ2-7	-	CASSDWDRVGSYEQYF	TGTGCCAGCAGTGACTGGGACAGGGTTGGCTCCTACGAGCAGTACTTC
TRBD1	TRBV5-6	TRBJ1-1	few	CASLLGTGANTEAFF	TGTGCCAGCCTCCTGGGGACAGGGGCAAACACTGAAGCTTTCTTT
TRBD1	TRBV5-4	TRBJ2-7	-	CASSNPGQGTYEQYF	TGTGCCAGCAGCAATCCGGGACAGGGTACCTACGAGCAGTACTTC
-	TRBV7-5	TRBJ1-1	-	CASSLHDFGGMNTEAFF	TGTGCCAGCTCCCTCCACGACTTCGGAGGGATGAACACTGAAGCTTTCTTT
-	TRBV7-9	TRBJ1-2	-	CASSPGDLPSGYTF	TGTGCCAGCAGCCCAGGTGACCTCCCTTCTGGCTACACCTTC
-	TRBV2	TRBJ2-2	medium-sized	CASERTGELFF	TGTGCCAGCGAGCGAACCGGGGAGCTGTTTTTT
-	TRBV7-6	TRBJ2-7	-	CASSGPVWGEQYF	TGTGCCAGCAGCGGCCCGGTCTGGGGCGAGCAGTACTTC
-	TRBV9	TRBJ1-2	-	CASSGLGGNYGYTF	TGTGCCAGCAGCGGCCTAGGGGGAAACTATGGCTACACCTTC
-	TRBV4-1	TRBJ1-4	-	CASSLGVNRAGTNEKLFF	TGCGCCAGCAGCCTAGGTGTAAACAGGGCGGGAACTAATGAAAAACTGTTTTTT
-	TRBV13	TRBJ2-5	-	CASSRFQDFEQETQYF	TGTGCCAGCAGCCGATTCCAGGACTTCGAACAAGAGACCCAGTACTTC
-	TRBV28	TRBJ2-7	-	CASSLSRMYEQYF	TGTGCCAGCAGTTTATCCCGGATGTACGAGCAGTACTTC
-	TRBV7-9	TRBJ2-7	-	CASSLPGQSYEQYF	TGTGCCAGCAGCTTACCCGGACAGTCCTACGAGCAGTACTTC
-	TRBV5-1	TRBJ1-5	-	CASSSRQSNQPQHF	TGCGCCAGCAGCTCAAGACAGAGCAATCAGCCCCAGCATTTT
-	TRBV6-5	TRBJ2-1	-	CASSYGSGGRDEQFF	TGTGCCAGCAGTTACGGATCGGGGGGCCGAGATGAGCAGTTCTTC
TRBD1	TRBV29-1	TRBJ2-1	-	CSVYTQTGAMSNEQFF	TGCAGCGTCTACACTCAGACAGGGGCTATGTCGAATGAGCAGTTCTTC
-	TRBV2	TRBJ2-2	-	CASSTVTNTGELFF	TGTGCCAGCTCGACAGTGACGAACACCGGGGAGCTGTTTTTT
-	TRBV10-3	TRBJ2-1	-	CAISDVAGDEQFF	TGTGCCATCAGTGATGTCGCAGGAGATGAGCAGTTCTTC
-	TRBV4-3	TRBJ2-3	-	CASSQDPGDTQYF	TGCGCCAGCAGCCAAGATCCCGGAGATACGCAGTATTTT
-	TRBV4-3	TRBJ2-6	-	CASSYSGANVLTF	TGCGCCAGCAGCTACTCTGGGGCCAACGTCCTGACTTTC
TRBD1	TRBV7-9	TRBJ1-2	-	CASSLDSPRTGESGYTF	TGTGCCAGCAGCTTAGATTCGCCCCGGACAGGGGAGTCTGGCTACACCTTC
-	TRBV2	TRBJ1-1	-	CAPATSGTPEIAFF	TGTGCACCGGCTACTTCCGGGACTCCAGAGATAGCTTTCTTT
-	TRBV7-8	TRBJ2-6	-	CASSHPQSRANVLTF	TGTGCCAGCAGCCACCCACAAAGTCGGGCCAACGTCCTGACTTTC
-	TRBV6-6	TRBJ1-5	once	CASSPDTNQPQHF	TGTGCCAGCAGTCCGGACACCAATCAGCCCCAGCATTTT
-	TRBV18	TRBJ1-6	-	CASSPVSVGGYNSPLHF	TGTGCCAGCTCACCGGTGAGCGTCGGGGGGTATAATTCACCCCTCCACTTT
TRBD1	TRBV19	TRBJ1-1	medium-sized	CASTPFPTGSTEAFF	TGTGCCAGTACCCCTTTCCCGACAGGGAGCACTGAAGCTTTCTTT
-	TRBV14	TRBJ2-1	-	CASSPTNSYYNEQFF	TGTGCCAGCAGCCCTACGAACTCCTACTACAATGAGCAGTTCTTC
-	TRBV7-9	TRBJ2-2	-	CASSLTWGSSTGELFF	TGTGCCAGCAGCTTAACTTGGGGCTCCTCCACCGGGGAGCTGTTTTTT
-	TRBV7-4	TRBJ1-1	few	CASSLGGVNTEAFF	TGTGCCAGCAGCTTAGGAGGAGTGAACACTGAAGCTTTCTTT
-	TRBV5-4	TRBJ1-2	-	CASSLNYGYTF	TGTGCCAGCAGCCTTAACTATGGCTACACCTTC
-	TRBV7-8	TRBJ2-3	once	CASTSNGPRDTQYF	TGTGCCAGCACCTCGAACGGCCCCCGAGATACGCAGTATTTT
-	TRBV11-2	TRBJ1-1	few	CASSETVSAFF	TGTGCCAGCAGCGAGACAGTCTCAGCTTTCTTT
TRBD2	TRBV6-6	TRBJ2-1	-	CASTIGRGVINEQFF	TGTGCCAGCACCATAGGGCGGGGGGTCATCAATGAGCAGTTCTTC
-	TRBV10-2	TRBJ2-1	-	CASRVSAGSNEQFF	TGCGCCAGCAGGGTATCGGCAGGATCCAATGAGCAGTTCTTC
-	TRBV5-1	TRBJ2-1	-	CASSLVGTAGNEQFF	TGCGCCAGCAGCTTGGTCGGGACAGCGGGGAATGAGCAGTTCTTC
-	TRBV7-9	TRBJ1-1	-	CASSLIGGMNTEAFF	TGTGCCAGCAGCTTAATCGGGGGGATGAACACTGAAGCTTTCTTT
-	TRBV27	TRBJ1-6	-	CASSLYDSPLHF	TGTGCCAGCAGTTTATACGATTCACCCCTCCACTTT
-	TRBV6-6	TRBJ1-1	once	CASSYSTQYIEAFF	TGTGCCAGCAGTTACTCGACACAATACATTGAAGCTTTCTTT
-	TRBV11-2	TRBJ2-7	-	CASSLDVGDTGSNEQYF	TGTGCCAGCAGCTTAGATGTGGGTGACACCGGCAGCAACGAGCAGTACTTC